What follows are 26 T cell receptor beta chains derived from one specimen sequenced in a study of blood T cell repertoires in COVID-19. The method was immunoSEQ multiplex PCR; TCRdb's version includes in-frame clones alone and lacks a portion of them. Here the sample spans roughly 32,000 clones, less than 95% being singletons. The sequenced sample was peripheral blood. The receptors here all came from a man aged 80 or over with acute or convalescent COVID-19.

The chain's CDR3 is CASRQGSFTGELFF. The CDR3 DNA reads as TGTGCCAGTAGACAGGGATCTTTTACCGGGGAGCTGTTTTTT. The V and J genes are TRBV19 and TRBJ2-2; D may be TRBD1 (6 bases). V lost 6 bases and J lost 5, with 13 bases in between. The V gene's germline CDR1 is LNHDA and CDR2 SQIVND (reference sequence). The CDR3 spans 14 residues.

The chain uses TRBV28 and TRBJ1-3; unclear D gene. With 3 bases removed from V and 0 bases from J, the gap between germline ends came to 9 bases. The CDR3 runs 15 residues. Per germline, CDR1 MDHEN and CDR2 SYDVKM. The CDR3 here is CASSLAGSSGNTIYF. The CDR3 DNA reads TGTGCCAGCAGTTTGGCGGGTTCCTCTGGAAACACCATATATTTT.

The gene calls are TRBV5-1 and TRBJ2-2, with TRBD1 matching 7 bases. V lost 0 bases to trimming and J lost 5 bases; unmatched junction nucleotides: 7. Germline CDR1 and CDR2: SGHRS and YFSETQ. This CDR3 has 16 residues. The CDR3 bases are TGCGCCAGCAGCTTGGTCGTAGGGGGCGCTACCGGGGAGCTGTTTTTT. Translating it yields CASSLVVGGATGELFF.

This chain joins TRBV18 and TRBJ2-4; D is uncertain. CDR1 is KGHSH, CDR2 LQKENI, per germline. The CDR3 has 15 residues. V shed 5 bases and J shed 2 bases, with 13 bases lying between them. CDR3 DNA: TGTGCCAGCTCATATGTAGATGGTACCAAAAACATTCAGTACTTC. Its protein is CASSYVDGTKNIQYF.

The chain couples TRBV7-2 to TRBJ2-3; D may be TRBD2 (7 bases). The CDR3 contains 15 residues. Deletions cut 1 base from V and 3 bases from J, with 11 bases between. Looked up from germline, CDR1 is SGHTA and CDR2 is FQGNSA. CDR3: CASSLEGGETDTQYF. The CDR3 DNA follows: TGTGCCAGCAGCTTAGAAGGGGGGGAAACAGATACGCAGTATTTT. Together with reference TRBV7-2 and TRBJ2-3, the CDR3 gives the full variable domain: GAGVSQSPSNKVTEKGKDVELRCDPISGHTALYWYRQSLGQGLEFLIYFQGNSAPDKSGLPSDRFSAERTGGSVSTLTIQRTQQEDSAVYLCASSLEGGETDTQYFGPGTRLTVL.

This chain uses TRBV27 with TRBJ1-1; TRBD1 aligns across 10 bases. The CDR3 spans 13 residues. Trimming took 6 bases from V and 4 from J; bases not matched to a gene: 2. Germline CDR1 is MNHEY and CDR2 is SMNVEV (reference sequence). The CDR3 here is CASRGQGSTEAFF. The CDR3 region has the DNA TGTGCCAGCAGGGGACAGGGGAGCACTGAAGCTTTCTTT.

The CDR3 DNA is TGCGCCAGCAGCCGGGACAGGGCAAGTGAGCAGTTCTTC. Amino acids: CASSRDRASEQFF. This chain joins TRBV5-1 and TRBJ2-1; TRBD1 agrees at 9 bases. Germline V gene sequence: CDR1 SGHRS, CDR2 YFSETQ. The trim removed 4 bases at V and 9 bases at J, leaving 5 bases unmatched. The CDR3 contains 13 residues.

The J gene is TRBJ2-2, the V gene TRBV7-3; 9 nucleotides agree with TRBD1. The germline V gene encodes CDR1 SGHTA and CDR2 FQGTGA. Losses at the gene ends were 6 bases for V and 4 bases for J; bases not matched to a gene: 15. The CDR3 length is 18 residues. CDR3 sequence: CASSPGQGRQVSTGELFF. CDR3 sequence (DNA): TGTGCCAGCAGTCCCGGACAGGGGAGACAGGTTTCCACCGGGGAGCTGTTTTTT.

The chain joins TRBV28 to TRBJ2-7, with 8 bases that match TRBD1. The CDR3 is 17 amino acids. The ends lost 4 bases at V and 5 bases at J; junction bases unmatched: 16. Germline V CDR1 and CDR2: MDHEN, SYDVKM. The CDR3 nucleotides are TGTGCCAGCAGTTCCGACAGGGGACTCTGGTACCGTGACGAGCAGTACTTC. This encodes CASSSDRGLWYRDEQYF.

This chain uses TRBV7-8 with TRBJ2-5, with TRBD2 matching over 8 bases. The CDR3 has 15 amino acids. The J segment lost 2 bases and the V segment lost 3 bases, leaving 5 bases of the junction unmatched. The germline gives CDR1 SGHVS, CDR2 FQNEAQ. In nucleotides, the CDR3 is TGTGCCAGCAGCTTCGGGAGGGTCCTTCAAGAGACCCAGTACTTC. It codes for CASSFGRVLQETQYF.

V gene TRBV24-1 combines with J gene TRBJ1-5; 8 nucleotides match TRBD1. Germline values: CDR1 KGHDR, CDR2 SFDVKD. V shed 4 bases and J 5 bases; nucleotides not matched to a gene: 9. This CDR3 has 16 amino acids. CDR3 DNA: TGTGCCACCAGTGACCAAGGTGGACAGGGCTATCAGCCCCAGCATTTT. Its translation: CATSDQGGQGYQPQHF.

The chain couples TRBV29-1 to TRBJ2-1; 7 nucleotides agree with TRBD1. Unmatched junction bases numbered 2, after V lost 6 bases and J lost 0 bases. The CDR3 has 13 amino acids. The V gene's germline CDR1 is SQVTM and CDR2 ANQGSEA. In DNA, the CDR3 is TGCAGCGTACAGGGGAGCTCCTACAATGAGCAGTTCTTC. Protein product: CSVQGSSYNEQFF.

This chain uses TRBV10-3 with TRBJ2-6; no reliable D call. Trimming took 4 bases from V and 0 from J, leaving 10 bases between them. CDR3 length equals 16 residues. Per the germline V gene, CDR1 is ENHRY and CDR2 is SYGVKD. The CDR3 DNA sequence: TGTGCCATCAGTGCGCGACGGAGCTCTGGGGCCAACGTCCTGACTTTC. Translation gives CAISARRSSGANVLTF.

V is TRBV3-1 (or the pseudogene TRBV3-2) and J is TRBJ2-7; TRBD2 is a possible D gene (5 bases). This CDR3 has 12 residues. Germline V CDR1 and CDR2: LGHDT, YNNKEL (reference sequence). V lost 3 bases, J lost 3 bases, and 6 bases lay in between. CDR3 loop: CASSHGDYEQYF. CDR3 nucleotide sequence: TGTGCCAGCAGCCACGGGGACTACGAGCAGTACTTC.

The chain has TRBV21-1 and TRBJ2-7; the table's D call TRBD1 went unverified against the DNA. TRBV21-1 is marked as a pseudogene. The CDR3 consists of 13 residues. The CDR3 sequence is CASSKRTGDEQYF. The CDR3 DNA follows: TGTGCCAGCAGCAAAAGGACAGGGGACGAGCAGTACTTC.

The chain employs TRBV18 and TRBJ1-5; 8 positions match TRBD1. Trimming at V came to 2 bases and at J to 6 bases, leaving 9 bases not matched to a gene. Germline assignment: CDR1 KGHSH and CDR2 LQKENI. This CDR3 comprises 16 residues. CDR3 nucleotide sequence: TGTGCCAGCTCACCAGGGTCCCAGGGGGCCGGTCAGCCCCAGCATTTT. Translated, it gives CASSPGSQGAGQPQHF.

The chain recombines TRBV24-1 with TRBJ2-5; possible D gene TRBD2, 5 bases. Germline CDR1 is KGHDR and CDR2 is SFDVKD. Trimming removed 2 bases from V and 6 bases from J, with 12 bases in between. This CDR3 comprises 14 residues. The CDR3 sequence: CATSDWTGVKTQYF. CDR3 nucleotide sequence: TGTGCCACCAGTGATTGGACTGGGGTGAAGACCCAGTACTTC.

V is TRBV28 and J is TRBJ2-7, with TRBD1 identical over 9 bases. The trim removed 6 bases at V and 5 bases at J, leaving 11 bases unmatched. The CDR3 sequence is 15 residues long. CDR1 is MDHEN and CDR2 is SYDVKM in the germline V gene. In nucleotides, the CDR3 is TGTGCCAGCAGCCAGTGGGGACAGGGTCGTCACGAGCAGTACTTC. Encoded protein: CASSQWGQGRHEQYF.

V is TRBV13 and J is TRBJ2-7; perhaps TRBD2 as D (6 bases). Trimming took 5 bases from V and 0 from J, leaving 17 bases between them. Germline CDR1 and CDR2: PRHDT and FYEKMQ (reference sequence). This CDR3 is built from 16 residues. The CDR3 coding sequence is TGTGCCAGCAGCAACGCCGGGACTGGGAGCTCCTACGAGCAGTACTTC. This codes for CASSNAGTGSSYEQYF. Full variable domain (missing parts from reference TRBV13 and TRBJ2-7): AAGVIQSPRHLIKEKRETATLKCYPIPRHDTVYWYQQGPGQDPQFLISFYEKMQSDKGSIPDRFSAQQFSDYHSELNMSSLELGDSALYFCASSNAGTGSSYEQYFGPGTRLTVT.

V usage is TRBV29-1 and J usage is TRBJ1-1; no reliable D call. CDR3 length: 11 amino acids. Germline values: CDR1 SQVTM, CDR2 ANQGSEA. Trimming took 6 bases from V and 4 from J, leaving 9 bases between them. The CDR3 DNA is TGCAGCGTGGGCCGGGGCACTGAAGCTTTCTTT. Translated, it gives CSVGRGTEAFF.

The V call is TRBV5-1, the J call TRBJ1-6; perhaps TRBD1 as D (5 bases). Trimming took 1 base from V and 6 from J, leaving 14 bases between them. CDR3 length: 16 residues. Germline V gene sequence: CDR1 SGHRS, CDR2 YFSETQ. The chain's CDR3 is CASSLSAGRGNSPLHF. The CDR3 DNA sequence: TGCGCCAGCAGCTTGTCAGCAGGGCGCGGTAATTCACCCCTCCACTTT.

The chain is built from TRBV6-5 and TRBJ1-1; tentatively, D is TRBD1 (5 bases). The CDR3 covers 14 residues. Germline loops: CDR1 MNHEY, CDR2 SVGAGI. Between the trimmed V and J ends, which lost 2 bases and 3 bases, there was a span of 10 bases. DNA of the CDR3: TGTGCCAGCAGTTACCGGAGGGGTCACACTGAAGCTTTCTTT. Amino acid sequence: CASSYRRGHTEAFF.

The V call is TRBV11-2, the J call TRBJ2-3; TRBD2 might be the D (7 bases). V lost 5 bases and J lost 10, with 10 bases in between. CDR1 SGHAT and CDR2 FQNNGV come from the germline V gene. The CDR3 has 11 amino acids. The CDR3 spells CASSLGGPQYF. CDR3 nucleotide sequence: TGTGCCAGCAGCCTCGGGGGGCCGCAGTATTTT.

J is TRBJ1-1 and V is TRBV18, with 11 positions matching TRBD1. This CDR3 has 16 residues. Germline-derived CDR1 and CDR2 are KGHSH and LQKENI. Losses at the gene ends were 1 base for V and 3 bases for J; bases not matched to a gene: 4. The CDR3 DNA follows: TGTGCCAGCTCACCACGGACAGGGGGCCGGGACACTGAAGCTTTCTTT. Protein sequence: CASSPRTGGRDTEAFF.

CDR3 DNA sequence: TGTGCCACCAGCAGAACAGGGACAGATGGCTACACCTTC. This sequence encodes CATSRTGTDGYTF. V gene TRBV15 combines with J gene TRBJ1-2, with 7 nucleotides matching TRBD1. Germline V CDR1 and CDR2: LNHNV, YYDKDF (reference sequence). J lost 6 bases, V lost 2 bases, and 3 bases had no gene match. CDR3 size: 13 residues.

This rearrangement joins TRBV30 to TRBJ1-6; 7 bases map to TRBD1. The length of the CDR3 is 16 residues. Looked up from germline, CDR1 is GTSNPN and CDR2 is SVGIG (reference sequence). V shed 0 bases and J 0 bases; nucleotides not matched to a gene: 2. CDR3 amino acids: CAWSVQGSSYNSPLHF. The CDR3, as DNA: TGTGCCTGGAGTGTACAGGGGAGCTCCTATAATTCACCCCTCCACTTT.